What follows describes a single TCR beta chain. The data derive from a study of technical replicates of blood from a handful of donors. The J segment lost 9 bases and the V segment lost 0 bases, leaving 13 bases of the junction unmatched. The CDR3 totals 18 residues. Per the germline V gene, CDR1 is MGHRA and CDR2 is YSYEKL. Assay: immunoSEQ multiplex PCR; the TCRdb copy retains only in-frame clones and omits some. This sample carries tens of thousands of clones, 90% to 95% of them seen once, and the ten largest clones take 4.7%. This TCR was sampled from a human donor in good health. Some clones in this sample may be carry-over from other donors' samples. The sample taken for sequencing was PBMCs. The rearrangement uses TRBV4-1 and TRBJ1-5, with 11 bases that match TRBD1. The CDR3 DNA sequence: TGCGCCAGCAGCCAAGAATCGGGACAGGGGGTACAATCACGGCCCCAGCATTTT. Its translation is CASSQESGQGVQSRPQHF.